The sequence of this T cell receptor (beta chain) was determined in a study of blood T cell repertoires in COVID-19. Libraries were prepared by immunoSEQ multiplex PCR; TCRdb keeps only in-frame clonotypes and omits some of them. The table lists approximately 130,000 clones, around 63% of them singletons, with roughly 2% in the top ten. This clone was seen only a few times. V lost 5 bases, J lost 0 bases, and 15 bases lay in between. Per the germline V gene, CDR1 is SGHVS and CDR2 is FQNEAQ. CDR3 length equals 16 residues. The sequencing input was peripheral blood. The sequence was collected from a woman in her sixties or seventies with acute or convalescent COVID-19. The chain recombines TRBV7-8 with TRBJ2-3; possible D gene TRBD2, 5 bases. This chain's CDR3 is CASSPGGPISTDTQYF. CDR3 bases: TGTGCCAGCAGCCCCGGAGGCCCCATTAGCACAGATACGCAGTATTTT.